This paragraph reports one TCR beta chain. A junction boundary mismatches the germline segment, possibly from a read error. This sample is drawn from a study of T cells in tuberculosis. Overall study results and limits: T cells binding CD1B-GMM tetramer weakly possibly escaped the sort.

TCR-alpha and TCR-beta chains were sequenced unpaired. TCRdb keeps only in-frame clones here, not all; method: immunoSEQ multiplex PCR. The table records tens of thousands of clones, approximately 91% of them present only once. The CDR3 spans 15 residues. CDR1 and CDR2 (germline): SSHAT, FNYEAQ (reference sequence). After thawing and overnight rest, PBMC were stained with GMM-loaded CD1B tetramer, viability dye and anti-CD3 for sorting. The lipid loaded on the CD1B tetramers was C32 glucose monomycolate from Rhodococcus equi. PBMC for tetramer sorting were first depleted of CD14-expressing monocytes. From each donor, about 100,000 tetramer-negative cells were sorted.

Source material: CD1b-GMM tetramer-negative cells sorted from PBMCs. The chain carries TRBV7-7 and TRBJ1-4, with D possibly TRBD1 on 5 matching bases. This sequence originates from an adult woman with latent tuberculosis. The CDR3, as DNA: TGTGCTAGCAGCCTGGGAATGGGGGGAAATGAAAAACTGTTTTTT. Encoded protein: CASSLGMGGNEKLFF.